The sample holds one count of the clone carrying this TCR beta chain. The CDR3 covers 14 residues. The V gene's germline CDR1 is SGHTA and CDR2 FQGNSA. The V end lost 6 bases, the J end lost 1 base, and 9 bases lay between the germline ends. Profiled with immunoSEQ multiplex PCR; TCRdb holds only in-frame clones, not every one. Of about 280,000 clones in the sample, roughly 89% are singletons; the top ten hold 5.5% to 7%. This record belongs to a study of blood T cell repertoires in COVID-19. Donors were grouped by their self-reported clinical history. This receptor was taken from a woman aged 40 to 50 who had recovered from COVID-19. The sequenced sample was PBMCs or T cells enriched from blood (not recorded which). The chain employs TRBV7-2 and TRBJ2-2; D uncertain. The CDR3 loop reads CASRRVENTGELFF. DNA for the CDR3: TGTGCCAGCAGGAGAGTAGAGAACACCGGGGAGCTGTTTTTT. Full variable domain (outside the CDR3, taken from reference TRBV7-2 and TRBJ2-2): GAGVSQSPSNKVTEKGKDVELRCDPISGHTALYWYRQSLGQGLEFLIYFQGNSAPDKSGLPSDRFSAERTGGSVSTLTIQRTQQEDSAVYLCASRRVENTGELFFGEGSRLTVL.